This T cell receptor (beta chain) appears in the sequencing data of a study of PD-L1 blockade in urothelial cancer. Germline-derived CDR1 and CDR2 are SGHKS and YYEKEE (reference sequence). This CDR3 comprises 14 residues. The V and J ends lost 0 bases and 4 bases respectively, with 8 bases between them. Only in-frame clones appear in the TCRdb table, and some are missing; sequencing was by immunoSEQ multiplex PCR. This table holds around 86,000 clones, about 85% found once. Noted time point: pretreatment peripheral blood. The chain combines TRBV5-5 with TRBJ1-5; TRBD1 is a possible D gene (5 bases). The material sequenced was PBMCs, taken around atezolizumab (anti-PD-L1) treatment. The sequence came from a middle-aged man with urothelial cancer. The CDR3 is CASSLAPGNQPQHF. The CDR3 region has the DNA TGTGCCAGCAGCTTGGCCCCAGGGAATCAGCCCCAGCATTTT.